This T cell receptor (beta chain) was obtained from a study of technical replicates of blood from a handful of donors. The germline V gene encodes CDR1 SGHNT and CDR2 YYREEE (reference sequence). The CDR3 extends over 11 amino acids. Trimming shortened V by 9 bases and J by 10 bases, and 16 bases separated the two germline ends. Using immunoSEQ multiplex PCR, the repertoire was profiled, and TCRdb retains in-frame clones only, with some absent. The sample has 100,000 or so clones; roughly 95% are singletons. The clonotype was recovered from a human donor in good health. The chain links TRBV5-4 to TRBJ1-1; D ambiguous. The sequenced material came from T cells isolated from PBMCs. The chain's CDR3 is CAIQTTRGAFF. CDR3 DNA: TGTGCCATCCAGACTACGCGCGGAGCTTTCTTT.